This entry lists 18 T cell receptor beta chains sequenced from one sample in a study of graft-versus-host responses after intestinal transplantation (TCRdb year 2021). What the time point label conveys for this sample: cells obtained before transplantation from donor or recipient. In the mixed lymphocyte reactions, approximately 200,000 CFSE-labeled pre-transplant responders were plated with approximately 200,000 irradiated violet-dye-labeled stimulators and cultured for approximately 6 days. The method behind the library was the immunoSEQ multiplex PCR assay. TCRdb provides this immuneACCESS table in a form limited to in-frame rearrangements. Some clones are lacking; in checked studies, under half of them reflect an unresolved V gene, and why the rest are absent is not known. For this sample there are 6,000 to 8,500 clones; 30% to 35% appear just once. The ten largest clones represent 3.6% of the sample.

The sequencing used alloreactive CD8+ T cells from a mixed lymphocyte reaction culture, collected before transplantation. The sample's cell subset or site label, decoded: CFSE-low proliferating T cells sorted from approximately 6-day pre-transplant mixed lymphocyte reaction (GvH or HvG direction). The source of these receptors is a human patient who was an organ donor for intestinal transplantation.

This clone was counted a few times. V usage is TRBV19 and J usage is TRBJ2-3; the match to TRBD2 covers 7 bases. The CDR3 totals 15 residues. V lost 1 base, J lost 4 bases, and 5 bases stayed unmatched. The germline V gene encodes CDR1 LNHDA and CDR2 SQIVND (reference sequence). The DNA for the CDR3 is TGTGCCAGTAGTATAGGTCGGGAGGAATCAGATACGCAGTATTTT. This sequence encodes CASSIGREESDTQYF.

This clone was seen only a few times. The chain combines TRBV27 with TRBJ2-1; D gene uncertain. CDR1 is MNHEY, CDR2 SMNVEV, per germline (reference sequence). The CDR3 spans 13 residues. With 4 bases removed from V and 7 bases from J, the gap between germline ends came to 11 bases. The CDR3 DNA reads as TGTGCCAGCAGTTATGGGCAGCTGAATGAGCAGTTCTTC. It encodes CASSYGQLNEQFF.

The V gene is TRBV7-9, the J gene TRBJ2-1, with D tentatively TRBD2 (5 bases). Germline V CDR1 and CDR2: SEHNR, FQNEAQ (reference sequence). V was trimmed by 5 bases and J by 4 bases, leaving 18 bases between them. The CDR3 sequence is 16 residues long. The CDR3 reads CASSPGVRRVYNEQFF. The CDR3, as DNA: TGTGCCAGCAGCCCTGGTGTAAGGCGGGTGTACAATGAGCAGTTCTTC.

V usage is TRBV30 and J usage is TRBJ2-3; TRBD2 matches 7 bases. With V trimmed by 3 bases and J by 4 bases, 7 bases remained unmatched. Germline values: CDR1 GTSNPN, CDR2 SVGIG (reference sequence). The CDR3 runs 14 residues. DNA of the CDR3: TGTGCCTGGAGCGCCATTCGGGGGGCAGATACGCAGTATTTT. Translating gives CAWSAIRGADTQYF.

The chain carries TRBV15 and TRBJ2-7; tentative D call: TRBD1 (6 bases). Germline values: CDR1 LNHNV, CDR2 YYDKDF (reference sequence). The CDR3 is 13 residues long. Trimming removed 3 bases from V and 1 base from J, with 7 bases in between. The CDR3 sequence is CATSRDRSYEQYF. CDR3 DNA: TGTGCCACCAGCAGGGACAGATCCTACGAGCAGTACTTC.

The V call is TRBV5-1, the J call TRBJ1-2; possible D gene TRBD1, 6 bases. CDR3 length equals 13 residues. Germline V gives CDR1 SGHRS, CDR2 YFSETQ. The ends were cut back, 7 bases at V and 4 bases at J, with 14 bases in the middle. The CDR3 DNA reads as TGCGCCAGCCGCAGGGGACCCCTCTATGGCTACACCTTC. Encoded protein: CASRRGPLYGYTF.

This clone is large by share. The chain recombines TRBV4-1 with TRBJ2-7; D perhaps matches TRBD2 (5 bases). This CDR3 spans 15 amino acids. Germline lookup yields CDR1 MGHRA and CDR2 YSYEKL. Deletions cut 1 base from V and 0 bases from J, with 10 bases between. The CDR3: CASSQGPTSSYEQYF. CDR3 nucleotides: TGCGCCAGCAGCCAAGGGCCTACTAGCTCCTACGAGCAGTACTTC.

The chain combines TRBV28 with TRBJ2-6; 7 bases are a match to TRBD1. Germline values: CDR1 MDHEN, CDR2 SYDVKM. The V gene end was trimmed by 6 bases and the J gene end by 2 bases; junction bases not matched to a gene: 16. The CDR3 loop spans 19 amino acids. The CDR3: CASSPPTGQWAPGANVLTF. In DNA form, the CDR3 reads TGTGCCAGCAGCCCCCCAACGGGACAGTGGGCCCCTGGGGCCAACGTCCTGACTTTC.

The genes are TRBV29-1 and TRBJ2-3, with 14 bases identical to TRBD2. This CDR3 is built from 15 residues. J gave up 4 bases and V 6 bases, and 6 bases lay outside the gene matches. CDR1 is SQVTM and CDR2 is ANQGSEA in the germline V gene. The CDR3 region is CSVEGLAGVADTQYF. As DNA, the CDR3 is TGCAGCGTAGAGGGACTAGCGGGAGTCGCAGATACGCAGTATTTT.

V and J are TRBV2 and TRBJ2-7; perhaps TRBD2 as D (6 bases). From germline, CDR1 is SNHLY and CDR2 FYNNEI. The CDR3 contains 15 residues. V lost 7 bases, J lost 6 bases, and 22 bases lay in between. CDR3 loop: CASTGSYGLHLEQYF. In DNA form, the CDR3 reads TGTGCCAGCACAGGCTCATACGGACTACATCTCGAGCAGTACTTC.

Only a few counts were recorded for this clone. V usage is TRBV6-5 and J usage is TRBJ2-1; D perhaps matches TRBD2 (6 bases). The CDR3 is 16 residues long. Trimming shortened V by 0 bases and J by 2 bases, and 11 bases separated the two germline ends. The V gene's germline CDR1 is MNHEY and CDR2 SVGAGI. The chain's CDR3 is CASSYSSGLAYNEQFF. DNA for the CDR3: TGTGCCAGCAGTTACTCGAGCGGGCTAGCCTACAATGAGCAGTTCTTC.

CDR3 residues: CASSRRKISLSYNEQFF. DNA of the CDR3: TGCGCCAGCAGCCGGAGAAAAATTAGTCTCTCCTACAATGAGCAGTTCTTC. The chain joins TRBV10-2 to TRBJ2-1; D is uncertain. Trimming took 6 bases from V and 0 from J, leaving 18 bases between them. This CDR3 has 17 amino acids. The germline V gene has CDR1 WSHSY and CDR2 SAAADI.

The DNA of the CDR3 is TGTGCCAGCAGTGAAGAGTTTCCGGGGGTTCCCCACGAGCAGTACTTC. This sequence encodes CASSEEFPGVPHEQYF. The V gene is TRBV6-1, the J gene TRBJ2-7; a weak D match, TRBD2 (6 bases). The CDR3 is 16 residues long. Trimming removed 1 base from V and 5 bases from J, with 18 bases in between. CDR1 is MNHNS and CDR2 is SASEGT in the germline V gene.

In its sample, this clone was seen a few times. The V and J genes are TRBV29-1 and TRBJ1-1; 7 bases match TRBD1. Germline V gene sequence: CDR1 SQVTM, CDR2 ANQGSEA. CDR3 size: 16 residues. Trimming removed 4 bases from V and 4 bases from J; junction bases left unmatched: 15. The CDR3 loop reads CSVVGNIIRGPTEAFF. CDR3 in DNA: TGCAGCGTTGTAGGTAATATAATAAGGGGGCCCACTGAAGCTTTCTTT.

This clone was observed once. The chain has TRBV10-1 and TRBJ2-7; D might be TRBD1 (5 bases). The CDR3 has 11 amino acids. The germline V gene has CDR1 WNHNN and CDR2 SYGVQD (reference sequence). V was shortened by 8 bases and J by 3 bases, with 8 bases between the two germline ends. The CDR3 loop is CASGQFYEQYF. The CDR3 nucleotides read TGCGCCAGCGGACAATTCTACGAGCAGTACTTC.

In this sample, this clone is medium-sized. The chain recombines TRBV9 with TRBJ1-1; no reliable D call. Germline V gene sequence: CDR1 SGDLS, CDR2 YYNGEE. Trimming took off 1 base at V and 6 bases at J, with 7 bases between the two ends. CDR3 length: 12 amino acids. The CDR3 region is CASSVKLAEAFF. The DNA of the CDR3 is TGTGCCAGCAGCGTAAAGCTTGCTGAAGCTTTCTTT.

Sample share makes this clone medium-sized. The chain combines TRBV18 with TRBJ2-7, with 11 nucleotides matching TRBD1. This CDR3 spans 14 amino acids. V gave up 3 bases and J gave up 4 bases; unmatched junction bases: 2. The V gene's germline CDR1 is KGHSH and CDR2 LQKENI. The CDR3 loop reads CASSPGQGVYEQYF. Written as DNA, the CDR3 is TGTGCCAGCTCACCGGGACAGGGGGTTTACGAGCAGTACTTC.

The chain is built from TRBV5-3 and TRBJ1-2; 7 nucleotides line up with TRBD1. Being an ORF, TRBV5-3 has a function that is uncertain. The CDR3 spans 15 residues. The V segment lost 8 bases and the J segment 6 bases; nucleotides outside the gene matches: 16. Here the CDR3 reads CASSERPGQLNGYTF. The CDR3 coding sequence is TGTGCCAGCAGCGAAAGGCCGGGACAGCTTAATGGCTACACCTTC.